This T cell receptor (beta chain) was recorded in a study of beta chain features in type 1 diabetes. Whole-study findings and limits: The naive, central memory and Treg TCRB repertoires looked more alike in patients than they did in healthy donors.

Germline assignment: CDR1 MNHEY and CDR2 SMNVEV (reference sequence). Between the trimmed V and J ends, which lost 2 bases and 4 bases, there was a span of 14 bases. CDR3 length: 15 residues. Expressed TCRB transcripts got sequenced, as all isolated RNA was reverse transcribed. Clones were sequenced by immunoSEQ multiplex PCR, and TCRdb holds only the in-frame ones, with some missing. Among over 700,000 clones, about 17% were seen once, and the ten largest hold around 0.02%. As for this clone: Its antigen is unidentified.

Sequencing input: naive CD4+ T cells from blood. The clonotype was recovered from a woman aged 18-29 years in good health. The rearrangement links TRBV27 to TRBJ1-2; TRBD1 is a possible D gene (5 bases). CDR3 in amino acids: CASSLQGRGFYGYTF. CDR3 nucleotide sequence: TGTGCCAGCAGTTTACAGGGTCGGGGGTTCTATGGCTACACCTTC.